A single sample gave rise to the 27 T cell receptor beta chains below, sequenced in a study of cytomegalovirus exposure and HLA in healthy donors. Researchers ran the PCR with 60 Vbeta and 13 Jbeta primers. Method: immunoSEQ multiplex PCR; TCRdb's copy keeps in-frame clones and lacks some. The table includes tens of thousands of clones, approximately 71% detected once. The sample consisted of PBMCs. Receptors originate from a man aged 50 to 60 in good health and CMV-seronegative.

In its sample, this clone was seen a few times. CDR3 sequence (DNA): TGTGCCAGCAACCGGGACAGGGAGGGCACTGAAGCTTTCTTT. Translation gives CASNRDREGTEAFF. V usage is TRBV21-1 and J usage is TRBJ1-1; the table's D call of TRBD1 was not tested on the DNA. TRBV21-1 is classified as a pseudogene. CDR3 length: 14 amino acids.

A single count supports this clone. V is TRBV4-2 and J is TRBJ2-1, with 11 bases lining up with TRBD2. Trimming removed 1 base from V and 7 bases from J; junction bases left unmatched: 12. This CDR3 region has 18 residues. The germline V gene has CDR1 LGHNA and CDR2 YNFKEQ. CDR3 nucleotides: TGTGCCAGCAGCCAAGCCCTAGCGGGGGGTGGGGTTTGGAATGAGCAGTTCTTC. The encoded protein is CASSQALAGGGVWNEQFF.

The chain joins TRBV2 to TRBJ1-5; 7 nucleotides line up with TRBD1. Germline V CDR1 and CDR2: SNHLY, FYNNEI. V shed 6 bases and J 4 bases; nucleotides not matched to a gene: 6. The CDR3 consists of 14 residues. The CDR3 sequence is CASRWDSGNQPQHF. DNA of the CDR3: TGTGCCAGCAGGTGGGACAGCGGGAATCAGCCCCAGCATTTT.

The chain is built from TRBV5-4 and TRBJ2-7, with D maybe TRBD2 (5 bases). V lost 6 bases, J lost 3 bases, and 16 bases lay in between. The germline V gene encodes CDR1 SGHNT and CDR2 YYREEE (reference sequence). This CDR3 has 14 residues. This CDR3 reads CASTAGSADYEQYF. The DNA for the CDR3 is TGTGCCAGCACCGCGGGTTCAGCAGACTACGAGCAGTACTTC.

The sample holds a few counts of this clone. The chain links TRBV6-1 to TRBJ1-1; no reliable D call. CDR1 and CDR2 (germline): MNHNS, SASEGT. The CDR3 length is 11 residues. Trimming removed 3 bases at V and 11 bases at J, with 10 bases between. CDR3 coding DNA: TGTGCCAGCAGTGATCCCCCCCTGGCTTTCTTT. Encoded protein: CASSDPPLAFF.

This clone was seen once. The V and J genes are TRBV19 and TRBJ1-5, with 10 bases aligning to TRBD1. This CDR3 is built from 14 residues. Germline V gene data show CDR1 as LNHDA and CDR2 as SQIVND (reference sequence). V trimming: 7 bases; J trimming: 7 bases; junction bases outside the gene matches: 7. CDR3 nucleotide sequence: TGTGCCAGTAACAGACAGGGGGCATTCCAGCCCCAGCATTTT. It is translated as CASNRQGAFQPQHF.

A single count supports this clone. The chain has TRBV12-5 and TRBJ2-2; 8 nucleotides align to TRBD1. The germline CDR1 and CDR2 sequences are LGHNT and FRNRAP. V lost 6 bases to trimming and J lost 5 bases; unmatched junction nucleotides: 8. The CDR3 is 15 residues long. The CDR3 DNA is TGTGCTAGTGGCCCGGACAGGGCTGGGACCGGGGAGCTGTTTTTT. Its protein is CASGPDRAGTGELFF.

A remark on this clone: This sample includes further DNA sequences coding for the same CDR3. The chain combines TRBV5-1 with TRBJ2-5, with D possibly matching TRBD1 (6 bases). Trimming took off 3 bases at V and 4 bases at J, with 10 bases between the two ends. The germline V gene encodes CDR1 SGHRS and CDR2 YFSETQ. The CDR3 has 13 residues. CDR3 nucleotides: TGCGCCAGCAGCTCCACAGGGTCAGAGACCCAGTACTTC. Translation gives CASSSTGSETQYF.

The chain employs TRBV5-4 and TRBJ1-4; TRBD1 matches 8 bases. The junction had 5 bases not matched to a gene; V was cut back by 5 bases and J by 11 bases. This CDR3 region has 12 residues. Germline CDR1 SGHNT, CDR2 YYREEE (reference sequence). In DNA form, the CDR3 reads TGTGCCAGCAGTCAGGGGGCGCGGAAACTGTTTTTT. It specifies CASSQGARKLFF.

The J gene is TRBJ2-3, the V gene TRBV9, with D possibly matching TRBD2 (7 bases). CDR3 size: 14 residues. The ends were cut back, 6 bases at V and 3 bases at J, with 14 bases in the middle. Per germline, CDR1 SGDLS and CDR2 YYNGEE. CDR3 amino acids: CASMKGGATDTQYF. The CDR3 DNA is TGTGCCAGCATGAAAGGGGGGGCGACAGATACGCAGTATTTT.

The chain links TRBV29-1 to TRBJ1-2, with D hard to call. The V and J ends lost 2 bases and 3 bases respectively, with 4 bases between them. CDR1 is SQVTM and CDR2 is ANQGSEA in the germline V gene. The CDR3 runs to 11 residues. The CDR3 loop reads CSVERDYGYTF. For the CDR3, the DNA is TGCAGCGTTGAACGAGACTATGGCTACACCTTC.

This chain uses TRBV9 with TRBJ2-1; TRBD2 might be the D (5 bases). The CDR3 loop spans 15 amino acids. Germline V gene data show CDR1 as SGDLS and CDR2 as YYNGEE. V lost 2 bases and J lost 9, with 18 bases in between. This CDR3 is CASSVETGLSFEQFF. CDR3 bases: TGTGCCAGCAGCGTGGAAACTGGACTGTCGTTTGAGCAGTTCTTC.

The J gene is TRBJ1-3, the V gene TRBV20-1; D is perhaps TRBD1 (5 bases). The V end was cut by 5 bases, the J end by 9 bases, with 11 bases between. This CDR3 comprises 11 residues. Per germline, CDR1 DFQATT and CDR2 SNEGSKA (reference sequence). This chain's CDR3 is CSAGRGRTIYF. The CDR3 region has the DNA TGCAGTGCTGGGCGGGGCCGCACCATATATTTT.

As regards this clone: This specimen includes other DNA sequences encoding the same CDR3. The chain combines TRBV27 with TRBJ2-7; 7 nucleotides match TRBD1. Germline CDR1 is MNHEY and CDR2 is SMNVEV (reference sequence). J lost 6 bases, V lost 5 bases, and 13 bases had no gene match. The CDR3 length is 15 residues. CDR3 region: CASSARGPGRSEQYF. The CDR3 DNA reads TGTGCCAGCAGTGCAAGGGGGCCGGGGCGCTCCGAGCAGTACTTC.

V is TRBV10-1 and J is TRBJ2-5; 7 bases are a match to TRBD2. The germline V gene encodes CDR1 WNHNN and CDR2 SYGVQD (reference sequence). V lost 3 bases, J lost 2 bases, and 9 bases stayed unmatched. The CDR3 has 16 amino acids. The CDR3 DNA reads TGCGCCAGCAGTGACCGGGGGACGGGAGGACAAGAGACCCAGTACTTC. Its protein is CASSDRGTGGQETQYF.

The chain is built from TRBV7-8 and TRBJ2-5; a weak D match, TRBD2 (6 bases). CDR1 and CDR2 from the germline V gene are SGHVS and FQNEAQ. This CDR3 contains 13 residues. V gave up 5 bases and J gave up 4 bases, with 11 bases separating them. The CDR3 sequence: CASSEQAGETQYF. In DNA, the CDR3 is TGTGCCAGCAGCGAACAAGCGGGAGAGACCCAGTACTTC.

This clone was counted between two and nine times. CDR3 in amino acids: CASSLVGGAFF. In DNA, the CDR3 is TGTGCCAGCAGCTTAGTTGGTGGCGCTTTCTTT. The J gene is TRBJ1-1, the V gene TRBV7-9; D unresolved. Germline V CDR1 and CDR2: SEHNR, FQNEAQ (reference sequence). The CDR3 covers 11 residues. The germline V and J ends were trimmed by 1 base and 11 bases, with 8 bases remaining between them.

This clone turned up a few times. The chain couples TRBV19 to TRBJ2-2, with D possibly being TRBD1 (6 bases). Germline CDR1 is LNHDA and CDR2 is SQIVND (reference sequence). The germline V and J ends were trimmed by 4 bases and 1 base, with 13 bases remaining between them. CDR3 length equals 16 residues. The CDR3 nucleotides read TGTGCCAGTAGTAAGGACAGTGATCTGAACACCGGGGAGCTGTTTTTT. It specifies CASSKDSDLNTGELFF.

This chain links TRBV5-6 with TRBJ2-1; 10 bases are shared with TRBD2. This CDR3 has 15 amino acids. V gave up 7 bases and J gave up 1 base; unmatched junction bases: 5. Germline V gene lookup returns CDR1 SGHDT and CDR2 YYEEEE. CDR3 bases: TGTGCCAGCCTTGCTAGCGGGAGTTCCTACAATGAGCAGTTCTTC. Protein product: CASLASGSSYNEQFF.

The chain recombines TRBV7-2 with TRBJ2-5; TRBD1 aligns across 8 bases. Germline CDR1 reads SGHTA; CDR2 reads FQGNSA. The V segment lost 5 bases and the J segment 3 bases; nucleotides outside the gene matches: 5. The CDR3 runs 14 residues. The CDR3 DNA is TGTGCCAGCAGCCCCCCGGACAGGGAAGAGACCCAGTACTTC. Protein product: CASSPPDREETQYF. The variable domain in full, with the rest retrieved from reference TRBV7-2 and TRBJ2-5, is GAGVSQSPSNKVTEKGKDVELRCDPISGHTALYWYRQSLGQGLEFLIYFQGNSAPDKSGLPSDRFSAERTGGSVSTLTIQRTQQEDSAVYLCASSPPDREETQYFGPGTRLLVL.

The V and J genes are TRBV7-9 and TRBJ2-7; TRBD1 aligns across 7 bases. V dropped 2 bases and J dropped 5; count of bases not matched to a gene: 18. The CDR3 is 18 residues long. Germline-derived CDR1 and CDR2 are SEHNR and FQNEAQ (reference sequence). DNA of the CDR3: TGTGCCAGCAGCTTACGCCGGTCACTACAGGGGCCAAGGGACGAGCAGTACTTC. Its translation: CASSLRRSLQGPRDEQYF.

This clone was seen a few times. The chain couples TRBV6-5 to TRBJ2-7; TRBD1 agrees at 8 bases. With 5 bases clipped from V and 1 base from J, the junction kept 7 bases outside the gene matches. The CDR3 loop spans 15 amino acids. The germline CDR1 and CDR2 sequences are MNHEY and SVGAGI. The CDR3 sequence: CASSLQGVASYEQYF. The CDR3 nucleotides read TGTGCCAGCAGTCTACAGGGGGTTGCATCCTACGAGCAGTACTTC.

The V call is TRBV2, the J call TRBJ2-5, with 7 positions matching TRBD2. J lost 5 bases, V lost 7 bases, and 10 bases had no gene match. Per the germline V gene, CDR1 is SNHLY and CDR2 is FYNNEI. The CDR3 is 14 amino acids. The CDR3 region has the DNA TGTGCCAGCAAATGGGTAGGGGAGGGGGAGACCCAGTACTTC. Protein sequence: CASKWVGEGETQYF.

As for this clone: At one of its ends the junction is not consistent with the germline gene, which may arise from a read error. The gene calls are TRBV7-7 and TRBJ2-5, with TRBD2 matching 9 bases. Germline assignment: CDR1 SSHAT and CDR2 FNYEAQ (reference sequence). The CDR3 sequence is 16 residues long. The CDR3 DNA sequence: TGTGCTAGCAGCCCCCAAAGACTACGGCGGGGGGGGACCCAGTACTTC. Its translation: CASSPQRLRRGGTQYF.

The V call is TRBV7-9, the J call TRBJ1-6; tentative D call: TRBD1 (6 bases). The CDR3 is 13 residues long. Germline CDR1 reads SEHNR; CDR2 reads FQNEAQ (reference sequence). The V end was cut by 5 bases, the J end by 7 bases, with 9 bases between. The CDR3 nucleotides are TGTGCCAGCAGCCAGGGGAAGAATTCACCCCTCCACTTT. Amino acids: CASSQGKNSPLHF.

This clone was recorded only once. The CDR3 coding sequence is TGTGCCAGCAGCGTAAGTAAGGGGGTCAGACAAGAGACCCAGTACTTC. It specifies CASSVSKGVRQETQYF. This chain links TRBV9 with TRBJ2-5; D is perhaps TRBD1 (6 bases). The CDR3 runs 16 residues. Germline values: CDR1 SGDLS, CDR2 YYNGEE. Deletions cut 1 base from V and 2 bases from J, with 15 bases between.

The chain links TRBV6-5 to TRBJ1-1; D is ambiguous. The length of the CDR3 is 13 residues. Germline V gene sequence: CDR1 MNHEY, CDR2 SVGAGI. V was pared by 3 bases and J by 7 bases, with 12 bases between. The CDR3 DNA reads as TGTGCCAGCAGTTATACTCCCCCAATTGAAGCTTTCTTT. This gives the protein CASSYTPPIEAFF.